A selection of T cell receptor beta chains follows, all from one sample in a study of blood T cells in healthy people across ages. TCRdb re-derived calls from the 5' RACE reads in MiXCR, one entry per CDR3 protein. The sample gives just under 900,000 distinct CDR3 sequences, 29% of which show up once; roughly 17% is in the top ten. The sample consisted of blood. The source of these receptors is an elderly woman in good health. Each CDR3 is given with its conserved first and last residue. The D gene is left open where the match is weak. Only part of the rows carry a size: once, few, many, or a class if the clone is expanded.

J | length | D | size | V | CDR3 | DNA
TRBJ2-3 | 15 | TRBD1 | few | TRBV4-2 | CASSQQPGQGDTQYF | TGTGCCAGCAGCCAACAACCTGGACAGGGAGATACGCAGTATTTT
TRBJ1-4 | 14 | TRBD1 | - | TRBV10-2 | CASRLDRGGEKLFF | TGCGCCAGCAGACTTGACAGGGGTGGGGAAAAACTGTTTTTT
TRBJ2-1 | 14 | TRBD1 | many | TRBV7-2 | CASSAQGAVNEQFF | TGTGCCAGCAGCGCGCAGGGGGCGGTCAATGAGCAGTTCTTC
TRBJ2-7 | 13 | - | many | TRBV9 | CASSVGSTGRQYF | TGTGCCAGCAGCGTAGGATCGACAGGAAGGCAGTACTTC
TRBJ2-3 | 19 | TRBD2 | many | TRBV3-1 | CASSPRRVPSGGAADTQYF | TGTGCCAGCAGCCCGCGAAGGGTACCTAGCGGGGGGGCGGCAGATACGCAGTATTTT
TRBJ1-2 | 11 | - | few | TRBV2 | CASRAHYGYTF | TGTGCCAGCAGGGCCCACTATGGCTACACCTTC
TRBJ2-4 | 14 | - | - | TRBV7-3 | CASSSTGTNDIQYF | TGTGCCAGCAGCTCGACAGGGACTAACGACATTCAGTACTTC
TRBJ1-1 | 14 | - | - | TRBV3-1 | CASSHRSSRAEAFF | TGTGCCAGCAGCCACCGTTCCAGTCGAGCTGAAGCTTTCTTT
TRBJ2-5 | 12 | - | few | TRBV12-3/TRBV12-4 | CASKGRTETQYF | TGTGCCAGCAAAGGGCGAACGGAGACCCAGTACTTC
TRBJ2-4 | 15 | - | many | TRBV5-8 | CASSWDPVAKNIQYF | TGTGCCAGCAGCTGGGACCCCGTAGCCAAAAACATTCAGTACTTC
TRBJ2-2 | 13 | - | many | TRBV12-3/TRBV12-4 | CASSQGNTGELFF | TGTGCCAGCAGTCAGGGGAACACCGGGGAGCTGTTTTTT
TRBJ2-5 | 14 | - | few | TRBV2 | CASSGRLGGNEQYF | TGTGCCAGCAGTGGACGGTTGGGGGGCAATGAGCAGTACTTC
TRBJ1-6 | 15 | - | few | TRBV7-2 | CASSLASRGNSPLHF | TGTGCCAGCAGCTTAGCGTCCAGGGGTAATTCACCCCTCCACTTT
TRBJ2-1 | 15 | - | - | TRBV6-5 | CVSSSRGASYNEQFF | TGTGTCAGCAGTTCCCGGGGGGCCTCCTACAATGAGCAGTTCTTC
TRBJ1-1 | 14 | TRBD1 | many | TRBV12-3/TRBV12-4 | CASSLTTGGTEAFF | TGTGCCAGCAGTTTAACGACAGGGGGCACTGAAGCTTTCTTT
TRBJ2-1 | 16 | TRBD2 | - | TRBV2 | CASSEAGGGFYNEQFF | TGTGCCAGCAGTGAAGCGGGCGGGGGGTTTTACAATGAGCAGTTCTTC
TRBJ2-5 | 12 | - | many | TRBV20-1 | CKATPSRETQYF | TGCAAGGCCACCCCCTCTCGGGAGACCCAGTACTTC
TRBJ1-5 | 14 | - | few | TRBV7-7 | CASSFQGRNQPQHF | TGTGCTAGCAGCTTTCAGGGAAGGAATCAGCCCCAGCATTTT
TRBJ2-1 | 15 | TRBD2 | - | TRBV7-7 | CASSVSGGGNNEQFF | TGTGCCAGCAGTGTCAGCGGGGGGGGCAACAATGAGCAGTTCTTC
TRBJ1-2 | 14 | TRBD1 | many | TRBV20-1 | CSARPGGPNYGYTF | TGCAGTGCTAGACCAGGGGGCCCTAACTATGGCTACACCTTC
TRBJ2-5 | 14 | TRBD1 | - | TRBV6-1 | CASSDRGLQETQYF | TGTGCCAGCAGTGACAGGGGGTTACAAGAGACCCAGTACTTC
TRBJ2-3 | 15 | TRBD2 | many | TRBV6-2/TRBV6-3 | CASRIRLAGADTQYF | TGTGCCAGCAGAATTAGACTAGCGGGGGCGGATACGCAGTATTTT
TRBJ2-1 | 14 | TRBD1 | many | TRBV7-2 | CATSDRGAYNEQFF | TGTGCCACTTCGGACAGGGGGGCCTACAATGAGCAGTTCTTC
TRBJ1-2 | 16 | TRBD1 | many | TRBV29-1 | CSVEGGRGLGDYGYTF | TGCAGCGTTGAAGGGGGCAGGGGGCTAGGCGACTATGGCTACACCTTC
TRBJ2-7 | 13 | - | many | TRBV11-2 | CASSLGTGFEQYF | TGCGCCAGCAGCTTGGGGACGGGGTTCGAGCAGTACTTC
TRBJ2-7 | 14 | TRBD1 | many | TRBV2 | CASIKGTGVLKQYF | TGTGCCAGCATTAAAGGGACAGGGGTTCTGAAGCAGTACTTC
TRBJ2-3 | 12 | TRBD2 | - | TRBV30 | CAWSFGGDTQYF | TGTGCCTGGAGTTTCGGGGGGGATACGCAGTATTTT
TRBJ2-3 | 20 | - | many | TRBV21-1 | CASSKAPGGVYHLTTDTQYF | TGTGCCAGCAGCAAAGCGCCGGGGGGCGTCTACCACCTAACCACAGATACGCAGTATTTT
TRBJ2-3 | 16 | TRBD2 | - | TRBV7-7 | CASSLGTGGQGDTQYF | TGTGCCAGCAGCTTAGGGACGGGGGGGCAGGGAGATACGCAGTATTTT
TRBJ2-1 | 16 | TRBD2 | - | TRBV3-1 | CASTSLAGGRHNEQFF | TGTGCCAGCACCTCCCTAGCGGGGGGCCGCCACAATGAGCAGTTCTTC
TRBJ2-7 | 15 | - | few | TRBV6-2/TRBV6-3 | CASSYTGPSSYEQYF | TGTGCCAGCAGTTATACAGGGCCGAGCTCCTACGAGCAGTACTTC
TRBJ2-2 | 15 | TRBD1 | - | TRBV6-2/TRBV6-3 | CASNRQGDYTGELFF | TGTGCCAGCAATCGACAGGGCGACTACACCGGGGAGCTGTTTTTT
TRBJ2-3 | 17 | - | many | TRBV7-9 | CASSLGVGLNIPDTQYF | TGTGCCAGCAGCTTAGGGGTCGGTTTAAACATCCCAGATACGCAGTATTTT
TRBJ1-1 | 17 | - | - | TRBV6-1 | CASSLLPPGTSNTEAFF | TGTGCCAGCAGTCTGCTACCCCCCGGGACATCGAACACTGAAGCTTTCTTT
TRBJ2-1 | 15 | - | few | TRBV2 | CASSVQGHSYNEQFF | TGTGCCAGCAGTGTCCAGGGACATAGTTACAATGAGCAGTTCTTC
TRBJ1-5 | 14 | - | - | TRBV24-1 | CATSLQGSNQPQHF | TGTGCCACCAGTTTACAGGGTAGCAATCAGCCCCAGCATTTT
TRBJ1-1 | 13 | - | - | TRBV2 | CASRGRMNTEAFF | TGTGCCAGCAGAGGACGGATGAACACTGAAGCTTTCTTT
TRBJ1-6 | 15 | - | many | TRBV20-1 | CSARTVSSYNSPLHF | TGCAGTGCTAGAACGGTCAGCTCCTATAATTCACCCCTCCACTTT
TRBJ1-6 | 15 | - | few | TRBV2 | CASSEQRGAHSPRHF | TGTGCCAGCAGTGAACAACGGGGGGCTCATTCCCCCCGCCACTTT
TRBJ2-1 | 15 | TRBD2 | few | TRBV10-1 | CASSPTSGGSNGQFF | TGCGCCAGCAGTCCAACTAGCGGGGGCTCCAATGGGCAGTTCTTC
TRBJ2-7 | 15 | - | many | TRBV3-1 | CASSQVRRGFCEQYF | TGTGCCAGCAGCCAAGTCCGTAGGGGATTCTGTGAGCAGTACTTC
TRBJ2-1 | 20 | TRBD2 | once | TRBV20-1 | CSARSRRGLAGGNSNNEQFF | TGCAGTGCTAGATCTAGAAGGGGACTAGCGGGAGGAAATTCTAACAATGAGCAGTTCTTC
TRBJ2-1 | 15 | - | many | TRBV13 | CASSERPPLYNEQFF | TGTGCCAGCAGCGAGAGACCTCCCCTATACAATGAGCAGTTCTTC
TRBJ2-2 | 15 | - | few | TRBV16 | CASSRQDSRTGELFF | TGTGCCAGCAGCCGACAGGACAGCAGAACCGGGGAGCTGTTTTTT
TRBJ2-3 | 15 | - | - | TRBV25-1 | CASSVPAGPTDTQYF | TGTGCCAGCAGTGTCCCGGCAGGGCCCACAGATACGCAGTATTTT
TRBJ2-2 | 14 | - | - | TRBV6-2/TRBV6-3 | CACSQTANTGELFF | TGTGCCTGCAGTCAGACAGCGAACACCGGGGAGCTGTTTTTT
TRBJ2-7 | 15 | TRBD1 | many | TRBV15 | CATSLMRTGWDEQYF | TGTGCCACCAGCCTCATGAGGACAGGGTGGGACGAGCAGTACTTC
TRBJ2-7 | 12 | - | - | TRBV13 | CASSTQGNEQYF | TGTGCCAGCAGCACCCAGGGAAACGAGCAGTACTTC
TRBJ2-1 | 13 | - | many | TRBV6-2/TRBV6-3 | CARVVGKWNEQFF | TGTGCCAGGGTCGTAGGAAAGTGGAATGAGCAGTTCTTC